This T cell receptor beta chain was identified in a study of graft-versus-host responses after intestinal transplantation. Study summary: Multivisceral, liver-intestinal, or isolated intestinal transplants were received by the recipients. Overall study results and limits: GvH clones surfaced in recipient marrow, some emerging earlier in ileum or blood. Within allografts, high graft-versus-host to host-versus-graft clonal ratios were seen among patients with graft-donor T cell macrochimerism. Early post-transplant falls in HvG clones accompanied the peak levels of circulating GvH clones.

Per germline, CDR1 SGHNT and CDR2 YENEEA. The CDR3 length is 15 residues. V lost 5 bases, J lost 8 bases, and 10 bases stayed unmatched. Intraepithelial and lamina propria lymphocytes were released after the graft tissue was processed. A note on this clone: What it recognizes is unknown.

Only in-frame clones appear in the TCRdb table, and some are missing; sequencing was by immunoSEQ multiplex PCR. The top ten hold roughly 5.2% of the sample, which has 9,000 to 10,000 clones, 86% seen once. This sequence joins TRBV11-3 and TRBJ2-1; 9 nucleotides align to TRBD2. The sequence was collected from a human patient who received an intestinal transplant, so some T cells may come from the graft donor. The sequencing used ileum tissue, collected about 700 days after intestinal transplantation. Written as DNA, the CDR3 is TGTGCCAGCAGCGCCGGGACTAGCATTTGGGATGAGCAGTTCTTC. Protein product: CASSAGTSIWDEQFF.